This record looks at one T cell receptor (beta chain) sequence and its context. These data are taken from a study of cytomegalovirus exposure and HLA in healthy donors. Study-wide context: Early on, a data release was issued that held 80 million or so unique TCRs from HLA-typed donors.

Germline loops: CDR1 SGHNT, CDR2 YYREEE (reference sequence). This CDR3 spans 16 amino acids. With V trimmed by 7 bases and J by 5 bases, 12 bases remained unmatched. The PCR employed 60 Vbeta primers together with 13 Jbeta primers. The protocol was immunoSEQ multiplex PCR, while the TCRdb copy is restricted to in-frame clones and leaves out a portion. The sample lists about 110,000 clones; approximately 76% were seen once. This TCR was recovered from a man between 18 and 35 years old in good health and CMV-seronegative. Specimen: PBMCs. This chain joins TRBV5-4 and TRBJ2-1; 10 nucleotides agree with TRBD2. For the CDR3, the DNA is TGTGCCAGCCCGAGCCCCCTAGCGGGGGAAGACAATGAGCAGTTCTTC. This sequence encodes CASPSPLAGEDNEQFF.